This T cell receptor (beta chain) came from a study of OX40 agonist ivuxolimab in advanced cancers. This CDR3 is built from 15 residues. Germline V gives CDR1 SEHNR, CDR2 FQNEAQ (reference sequence). V was pared by 5 bases and J by 4 bases, with 17 bases between. The protocol was immunoSEQ multiplex PCR, while the TCRdb copy is restricted to in-frame clones and leaves out a portion. The repertoire has over 75,000 clones, around 94% of them found once; the top ten carry 2% to 3%. This TCR was sampled from an adult with an advanced solid tumor such as melanoma, head and neck, liver or kidney cancer. V and J are TRBV7-9 and TRBJ1-2; D is possibly TRBD1 (6 bases). The sequences come from CD4+ or CD8+ T cells sorted from blood, collected in a trial of the OX40 agonist ivuxolimab. The CDR3 region is CASSQGPGDIYGYTF. The CDR3 bases are TGTGCCAGCAGCCAAGGGCCCGGGGACATCTATGGCTACACCTTC.